This is a list of T cell receptor beta chains from one sample in a study of T cell responses to AZD1222 COVID-19 vaccine. Assay used: immunoSEQ multiplex PCR; TCRdb lists only in-frame clones, some missing. The table has around 110,000 clones, approximately 93% seen once; the top ten hold about 2.7%. The source material was peripheral blood, sampled on day 0 of AZD1222 vaccination. These TCRs come from an adult in good health. Both conserved end residues are part of each CDR3. Each record gives: V gene, clone size, J gene, D gene, CDR3 DNA, CDR3 protein. The D gene is left open where the match is weak. Some rows have no size entry. The others give once, few or many, or a class for an expanded clone.

TRBV14	.	TRBJ2-3	.	TGTGCCAGCAGCCGAGACCTGCCCCCCACAGATACGCAGTATTTT	CASSRDLPPTDTQYF
TRBV6-5	.	TRBJ1-1	.	TGTGCCAGCAGTTACTCTGGCGGAACAGAAGCTTTCTTT	CASSYSGGTEAFF
TRBV6-5	.	TRBJ2-1	.	TGTGCCAGCGGTCCCGGGGGCCTTTACAATGAGCAGTTCTTC	CASGPGGLYNEQFF
TRBV29-1	.	TRBJ2-3	TRBD2	TGCAGCGTTATCGCGGGAGGGCACGCAGATACGCAGTATTTT	CSVIAGGHADTQYF
TRBV6-5	.	TRBJ2-7	TRBD2	TGTGCCAGCAGTTACCCTTCAAGCGGGAGTAGCGAGCAGTACTTC	CASSYPSSGSSEQYF
TRBV28	.	TRBJ1-1	.	TGTGCCAGCAGTTCAGTAGGCTTGAACACTGAAGCTTTCTTT	CASSSVGLNTEAFF
TRBV5-4	.	TRBJ2-1	.	TGTGCCAGCACCCTGGGGCGCCGAGAACAGTTCTTC	CASTLGRREQFF
TRBV19	.	TRBJ2-4	TRBD1	TGTGCCAGTAGTATTCTTGGAGGGACAGGGAAGAACATTCAGTACTTC	CASSILGGTGKNIQYF
TRBV27	.	TRBJ2-7	TRBD1	TGTGCCAGCCGAAAACAGGGGACCTACGAGCAGTACTTC	CASRKQGTYEQYF
TRBV7-9	.	TRBJ2-2	.	TGTGCCAGCAGCTTCCGGGACACCGGGGAGCTGTTTTTT	CASSFRDTGELFF
TRBV12-1	.	TRBJ2-3	.	TGTGCCAGCAGCTTTGTTCCCCGGCGGGAGCGGGAAACGCAGTATTTT	CASSFVPRRERETQYF
TRBV29-1	few	TRBJ1-1	.	TGCTCCCTCCGTGTTGGCGCGAACACTGAAGCTTTCTTT	CSLRVGANTEAFF
TRBV7-2	.	TRBJ2-3	TRBD1	TGTGCCAGCAGCTTGACAGGGGACACAGATACGCAGTATTTT	CASSLTGDTDTQYF
TRBV27	.	TRBJ1-5	.	TGTGCCAGCAGTTTATGGGGTAGCAATCAGCCCCAGCATTTT	CASSLWGSNQPQHF
TRBV7-6	.	TRBJ1-1	TRBD1	TGTGCCAGCAGCTTGGAAGCGGGACAGGCTGGCACTGAAGCTTTCTTT	CASSLEAGQAGTEAFF
TRBV5-1	.	TRBJ1-4	TRBD1	TGCGCCAGCAGCTCGTCTAGGACAGGGAGGGGGAATACGGCTAATGAAAAACTGTTTTTT	CASSSSRTGRGNTANEKLFF